This TCR beta chain is from a study of cytomegalovirus exposure and HLA in healthy donors. In the case of this clone: The antigen is not known.

A multiplex PCR was run with 60 Vbeta primers and 13 Jbeta primers. Only in-frame clones appear in the TCRdb table, and some are missing; sequencing was by immunoSEQ multiplex PCR. This listing includes about 200,000 clones. Study-level findings and limits: When a later analysis was performed, an Asian-associated ancestry cluster reportedly had fewer N-insertions than the roughly 700-donor mean. The investigators catalogued about 170 TCR beta chains as cytomegalovirus-associated.

The CDR3 runs 13 residues. The germline CDR1 and CDR2 sequences are MNHNS and SASEGT. V shed 5 bases and J shed 3 bases, with 10 bases lying between them. Sequencing used PBMCs. The gene calls are TRBV6-1 and TRBJ1-1; D perhaps matches TRBD1 (6 bases). This sequence originates from a boy aged 10-17 years in good health and CMV-seronegative. The CDR3 DNA sequence: TGTGCCAGCAGTCAGGGGCCGGACACTGAAGCTTTCTTT. Its translation is CASSQGPDTEAFF.